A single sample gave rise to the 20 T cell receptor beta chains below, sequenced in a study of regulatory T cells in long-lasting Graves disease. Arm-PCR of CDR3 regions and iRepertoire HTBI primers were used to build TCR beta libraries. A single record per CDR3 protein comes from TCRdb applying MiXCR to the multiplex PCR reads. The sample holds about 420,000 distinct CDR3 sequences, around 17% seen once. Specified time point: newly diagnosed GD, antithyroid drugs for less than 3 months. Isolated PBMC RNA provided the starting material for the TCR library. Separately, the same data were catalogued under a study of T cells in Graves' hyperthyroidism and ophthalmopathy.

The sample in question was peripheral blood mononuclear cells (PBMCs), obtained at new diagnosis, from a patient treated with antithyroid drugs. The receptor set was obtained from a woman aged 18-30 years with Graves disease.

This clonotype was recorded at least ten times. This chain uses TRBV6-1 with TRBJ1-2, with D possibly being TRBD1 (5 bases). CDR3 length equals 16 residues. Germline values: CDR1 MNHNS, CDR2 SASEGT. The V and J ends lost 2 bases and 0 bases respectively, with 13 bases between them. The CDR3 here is CASSEQRQFANYGYTF. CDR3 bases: TGTGCCAGCAGTGAACAAAGACAGTTCGCTAACTATGGCTACACCTTC.

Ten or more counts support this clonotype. CDR3 sequence reads: CASSRTGVDEQFF. The CDR3 DNA follows: TGTGCCAGCAGCAGGACAGGGGTCGATGAGCAGTTCTTC. This rearrangement joins TRBV28 to TRBJ2-1; TRBD1 matches 9 bases. The CDR3 sequence is 13 residues long. CDR1 MDHEN and CDR2 SYDVKM come from the germline V gene. Trimming cost V 6 bases and J 8 bases; bases outside gene matches: 5.

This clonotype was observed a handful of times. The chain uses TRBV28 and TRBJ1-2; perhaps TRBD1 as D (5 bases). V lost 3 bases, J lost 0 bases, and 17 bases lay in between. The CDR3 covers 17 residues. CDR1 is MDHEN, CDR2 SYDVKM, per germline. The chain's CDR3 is CASSFYGSGGANYGYTF. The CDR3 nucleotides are TGTGCCAGCAGTTTCTATGGTTCGGGAGGGGCTAACTATGGCTACACCTTC.

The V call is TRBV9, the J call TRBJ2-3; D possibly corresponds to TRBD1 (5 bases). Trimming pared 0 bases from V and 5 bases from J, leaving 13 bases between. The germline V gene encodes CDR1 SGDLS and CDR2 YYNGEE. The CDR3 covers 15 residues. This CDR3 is CASSVVGAQGDTQYF. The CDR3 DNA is TGTGCCAGCAGCGTAGTAGGGGCCCAGGGAGATACGCAGTATTTT.

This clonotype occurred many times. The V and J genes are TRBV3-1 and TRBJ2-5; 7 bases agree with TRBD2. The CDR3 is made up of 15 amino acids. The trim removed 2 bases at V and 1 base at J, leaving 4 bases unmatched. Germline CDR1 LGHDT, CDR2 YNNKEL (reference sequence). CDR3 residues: CASSQLSSGQETQYF. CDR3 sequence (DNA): TGTGCCAGCAGCCAATTGTCTAGCGGCCAAGAGACCCAGTACTTC.

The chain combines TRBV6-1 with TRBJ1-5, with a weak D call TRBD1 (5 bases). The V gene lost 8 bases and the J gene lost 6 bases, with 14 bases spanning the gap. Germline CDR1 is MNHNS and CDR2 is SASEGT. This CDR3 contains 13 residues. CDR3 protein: CASEPGRSQPQHF. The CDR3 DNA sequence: TGTGCCAGCGAACCGGGACGCAGTCAGCCCCAGCATTTT.

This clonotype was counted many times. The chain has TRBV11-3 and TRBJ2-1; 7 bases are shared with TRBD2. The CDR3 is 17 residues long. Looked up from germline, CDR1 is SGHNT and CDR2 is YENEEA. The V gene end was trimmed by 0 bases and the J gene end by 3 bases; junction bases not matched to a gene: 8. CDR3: CASSLERGKRDYNEQFF. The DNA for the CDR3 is TGTGCCAGCAGCTTAGAACGCGGGAAGCGGGACTACAATGAGCAGTTCTTC.

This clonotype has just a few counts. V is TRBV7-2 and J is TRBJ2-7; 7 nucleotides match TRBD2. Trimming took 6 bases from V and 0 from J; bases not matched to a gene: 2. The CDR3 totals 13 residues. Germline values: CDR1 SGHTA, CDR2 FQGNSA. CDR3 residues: CASRGGGSYEQYF. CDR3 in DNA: TGTGCCAGCAGGGGGGGGGGCTCCTACGAGCAGTACTTC.

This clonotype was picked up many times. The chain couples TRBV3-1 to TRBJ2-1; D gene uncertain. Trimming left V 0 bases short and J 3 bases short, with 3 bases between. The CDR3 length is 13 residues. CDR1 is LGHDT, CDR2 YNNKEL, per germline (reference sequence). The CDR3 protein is CASSQDIYNEQFF. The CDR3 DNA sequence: TGTGCCAGCAGCCAAGACATCTACAATGAGCAGTTCTTC.

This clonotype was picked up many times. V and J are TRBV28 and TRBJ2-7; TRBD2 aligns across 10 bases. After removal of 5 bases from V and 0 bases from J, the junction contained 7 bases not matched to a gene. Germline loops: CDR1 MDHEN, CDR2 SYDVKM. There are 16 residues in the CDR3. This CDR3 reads CASSPRLAGDSYEQYF. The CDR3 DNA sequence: TGTGCCAGCAGTCCCAGACTAGCGGGTGACTCCTACGAGCAGTACTTC.

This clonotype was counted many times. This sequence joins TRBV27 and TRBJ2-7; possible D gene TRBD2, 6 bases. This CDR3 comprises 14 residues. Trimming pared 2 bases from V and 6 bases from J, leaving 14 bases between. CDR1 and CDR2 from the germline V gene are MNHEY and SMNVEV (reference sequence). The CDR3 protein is CASSLPGVQGEQYF. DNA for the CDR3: TGTGCCAGCAGTTTACCGGGAGTTCAGGGCGAGCAGTACTTC.

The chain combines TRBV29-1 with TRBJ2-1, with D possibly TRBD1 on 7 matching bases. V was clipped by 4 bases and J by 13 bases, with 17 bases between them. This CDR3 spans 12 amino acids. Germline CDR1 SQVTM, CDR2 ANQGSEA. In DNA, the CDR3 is TGCAGCGTTGGGCGCAGGGGGGAGACCCAGTTCTTC. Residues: CSVGRRGETQFF.

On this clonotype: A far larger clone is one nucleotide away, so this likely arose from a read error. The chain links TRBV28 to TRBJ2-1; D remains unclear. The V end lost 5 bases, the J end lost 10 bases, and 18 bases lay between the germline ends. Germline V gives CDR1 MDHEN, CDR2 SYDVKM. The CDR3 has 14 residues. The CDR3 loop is CASSPPVLIYEQFF. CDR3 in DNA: TGTGCCAGCAGTCCCCCAGTACTAATCTACGAGCAGTTCTTC.

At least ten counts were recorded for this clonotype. The CDR3 DNA reads TGTGCCAGCAGCCTTACTAGCGGGAGGGCCCTGAGCTCCTACAATGAGCAGTTCTTC. Translation gives CASSLTSGRALSSYNEQFF. This chain uses TRBV3-1 with TRBJ2-1; TRBD2 agrees at 13 bases. CDR3 size: 19 residues. Germline CDR1 is LGHDT and CDR2 is YNNKEL (reference sequence). V was clipped by 4 bases and J by 0 bases; unmatched bases: 9.

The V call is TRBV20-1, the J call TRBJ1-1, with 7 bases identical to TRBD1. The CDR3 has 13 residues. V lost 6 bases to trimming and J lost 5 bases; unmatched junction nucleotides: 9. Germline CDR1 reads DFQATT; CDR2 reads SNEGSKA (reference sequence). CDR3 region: CSARKDRVTEAFF. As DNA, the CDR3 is TGCAGTGCCAGAAAAGACAGGGTGACTGAAGCTTTCTTT.

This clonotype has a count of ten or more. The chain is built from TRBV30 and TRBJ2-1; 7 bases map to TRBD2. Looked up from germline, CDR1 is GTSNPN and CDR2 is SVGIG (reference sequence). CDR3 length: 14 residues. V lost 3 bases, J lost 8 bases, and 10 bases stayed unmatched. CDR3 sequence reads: CAWSVGGERDEQFF. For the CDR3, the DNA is TGTGCCTGGAGCGTTGGGGGGGAACGGGATGAGCAGTTCTTC.

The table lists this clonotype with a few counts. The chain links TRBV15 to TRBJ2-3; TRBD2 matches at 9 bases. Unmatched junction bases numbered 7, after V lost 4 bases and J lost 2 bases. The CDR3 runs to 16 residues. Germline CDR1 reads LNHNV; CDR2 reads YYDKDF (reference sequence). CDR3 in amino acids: CATSTIAGAPTDTQYF. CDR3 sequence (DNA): TGTGCCACCAGCACAATAGCGGGAGCCCCCACAGATACGCAGTATTTT. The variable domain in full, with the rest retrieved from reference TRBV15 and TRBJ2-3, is DAMVIQNPRYQVTQFGKPVTLSCSQTLNHNVMYWYQQKSSQAPKLLFHYYDKDFNNEADTPDNFQSRRPNTSFCFLDIRSPGLGDTAMYLCATSTIAGAPTDTQYFGPGTRLTVL.

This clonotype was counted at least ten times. CDR3: CAWRVAGLNIQYF. The CDR3, as DNA: TGTGCCTGGAGGGTGGCAGGACTAAACATTCAGTACTTC. The V and J genes are TRBV30 and TRBJ2-4, with D tentatively TRBD2 (5 bases). Germline CDR1 is GTSNPN and CDR2 is SVGIG (reference sequence). CDR3 length equals 13 residues. Trimming pared 3 bases from V and 6 bases from J, leaving 12 bases between.

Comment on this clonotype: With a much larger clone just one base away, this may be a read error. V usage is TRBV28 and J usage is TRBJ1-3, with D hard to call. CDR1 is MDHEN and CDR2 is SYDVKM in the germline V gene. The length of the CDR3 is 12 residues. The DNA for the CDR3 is TGTGCAGTCATCAGCTCTGGAAACACCGTATATTTT. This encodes CAVISSGNTVYF.

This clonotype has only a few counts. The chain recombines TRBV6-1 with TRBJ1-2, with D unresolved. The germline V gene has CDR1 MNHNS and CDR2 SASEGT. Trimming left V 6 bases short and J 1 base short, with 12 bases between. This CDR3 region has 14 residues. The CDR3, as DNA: TGTGCCAGCAGGCCCCCCGGGAATAACTATGGCTACACCTTC. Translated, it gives CASRPPGNNYGYTF.